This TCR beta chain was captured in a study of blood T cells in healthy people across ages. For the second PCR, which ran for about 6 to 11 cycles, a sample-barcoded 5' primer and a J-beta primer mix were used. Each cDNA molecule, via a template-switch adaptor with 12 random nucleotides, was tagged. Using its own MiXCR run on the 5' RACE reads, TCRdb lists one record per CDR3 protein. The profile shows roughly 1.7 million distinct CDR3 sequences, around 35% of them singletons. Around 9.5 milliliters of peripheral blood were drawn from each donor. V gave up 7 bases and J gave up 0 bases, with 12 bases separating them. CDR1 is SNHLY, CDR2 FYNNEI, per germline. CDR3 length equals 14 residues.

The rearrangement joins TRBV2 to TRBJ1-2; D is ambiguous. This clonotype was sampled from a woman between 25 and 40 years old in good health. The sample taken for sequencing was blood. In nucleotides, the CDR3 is TGTGCCAGCACTTCTAGGGTTTCTAACTATGGCTACACCTTC. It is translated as CASTSRVSNYGYTF.